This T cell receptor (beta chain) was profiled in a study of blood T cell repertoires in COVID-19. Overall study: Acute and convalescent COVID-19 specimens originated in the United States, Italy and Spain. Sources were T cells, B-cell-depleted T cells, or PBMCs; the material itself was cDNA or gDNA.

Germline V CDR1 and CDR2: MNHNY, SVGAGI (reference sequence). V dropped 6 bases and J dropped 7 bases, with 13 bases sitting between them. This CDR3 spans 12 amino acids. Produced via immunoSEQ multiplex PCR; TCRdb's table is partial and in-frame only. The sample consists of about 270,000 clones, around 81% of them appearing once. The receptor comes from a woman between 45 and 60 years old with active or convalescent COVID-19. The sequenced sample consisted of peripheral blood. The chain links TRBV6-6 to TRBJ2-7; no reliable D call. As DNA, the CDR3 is TGTGCCAGCAGCAGACTGGCTTGGGAGCAGTACTTC. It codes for CASSRLAWEQYF.